The text below deals with one T cell receptor beta chain. This receptor's antigen is unknown. The input lacks base qualities; no much larger clone sits a single base away. The library was built by means of PCR. The sequencer was an Illumina HiSeq 2500. To reduce PCR and sequencing biases, unique molecular identifiers were built into the TCR beta cDNA libraries. Roughly 500,000 cDNA molecules were obtained per 1 to 10 million input T cells, so each molecule approximated one T cell. The patient libraries were prepared and sequenced using the same protocol as the earlier healthy control dataset. Within a given batch, samples were prepared together, multiplexed and sequenced on the same HiSeq lane. The authors' pipeline ran thus. Raw barcoded reads were processed with MIGEC, discarding single-read molecular identifier groups before consensus assembly and CDR3 extraction. VDJtools was used for post-analysis of the clonotype tables, and diversity was normalized by down-sampling every dataset to the size of the smallest sample. Repertoire overlap clustering matched CDR3 amino acid but not nucleotide sequences to correct batch-related cross-sample contamination. TCRdb took the public reads, trimmed them with fastp at Q25, ran MiXCR for clone calling and kept in-frame beta chains. Rows matching on CDR3 protein sequence are summarized as one entry with the most common DNA and genes. These V and J calls are TCRdb output, not the study's own analysis. This sample is represented by some 500,000 distinct CDR3 sequences; 45% of them were singletons. 9.5% to 13% of the sample goes to the ten largest clones.

To demonstrate the VDJtools post-analysis software, TCR beta repertoires were profiled from the peripheral blood of about 14 young patients with multiple sclerosis. The patients with multiple sclerosis were children and adolescents between about 6 and 16 years of age. These data belong to a study of post-analysis software for immune sequencing data (dated by TCRdb to the mid-2010s). Regarding the study in general: Relapsing-remitting, secondary progressive and progressive-relapsing multiple sclerosis were recorded as disease courses, and subtype annotation was lacking for some patients. A subset of samples was prepared in parallel using single-end sample barcoding, then pooled and co-amplified after Illumina adapter ligation. Patient repertoires were compared against roughly 11 previously published healthy control repertoires from donors aged about 6 to 27 years. What the research found in general, with its limitations: Compared with controls, multiple sclerosis patients had significantly lower normalized Chao1 diversity, a finding suggesting substantial peripheral T-cell clonal expansion. When samples were clustered directly using the F measure, samples prepared in the same batch co-clustered strongly, which prompted a batch-effect correction. The multiple sclerosis patient group was slightly younger than the control group.

Sequencing was performed on blood. The TCR comes from a girl aged 10 to 17 with multiple sclerosis.

The nucleotides are TGCAGTGCTAGATCTAGCGGGGCCCGTCTCTCCTACAATGAGCAGTTCTTC. Its translation is CSARSSGARLSYNEQFF. The receptor chain draws on TRBV20-1 and TRBJ2-1, with TRBD2 matching 9 junction bases. CDR1 and CDR2, looked up from the germline V gene (reference sequence), are DFQATT and SNEGSKA. The CDR3 has 17 amino acids, counting the end cysteine and phenylalanine. Only CDR3 DNA remains: 51 bases, in frame from the first base. The V end gives up 2 bases and the J end 0 bases, leaving 8 bases in the junction not matched to a gene.